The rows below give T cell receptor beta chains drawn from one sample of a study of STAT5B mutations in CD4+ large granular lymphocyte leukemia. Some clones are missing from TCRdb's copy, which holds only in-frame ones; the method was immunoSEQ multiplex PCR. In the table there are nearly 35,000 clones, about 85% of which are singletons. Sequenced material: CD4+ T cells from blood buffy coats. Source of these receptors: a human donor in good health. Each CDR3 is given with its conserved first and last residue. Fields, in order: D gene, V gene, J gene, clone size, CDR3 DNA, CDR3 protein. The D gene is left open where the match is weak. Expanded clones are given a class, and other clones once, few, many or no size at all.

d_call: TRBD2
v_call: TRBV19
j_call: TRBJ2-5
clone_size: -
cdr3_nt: TGTGCCAGTAGTACCTCTATGGGACTAGCGGGAGCGGAGACCCAGTACTTC
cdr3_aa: CASSTSMGLAGAETQYF

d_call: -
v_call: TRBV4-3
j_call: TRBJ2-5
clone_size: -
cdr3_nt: TGCGCCAGCAGCCAAGCCCTCCAAGAGACCCAGTACTTC
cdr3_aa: CASSQALQETQYF

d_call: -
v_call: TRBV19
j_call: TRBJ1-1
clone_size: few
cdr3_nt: TGTGCCAGTAACACACCCGGCCGGCACTATGAAGCTTTCTTT
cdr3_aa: CASNTPGRHYEAFF

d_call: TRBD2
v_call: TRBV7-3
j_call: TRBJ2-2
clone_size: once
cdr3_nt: TGTGCCAGCAGCCCGAGGGGGGGACTAGCGTATTTCGGGGAGCTGTTTTTT
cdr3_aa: CASSPRGGLAYFGELFF

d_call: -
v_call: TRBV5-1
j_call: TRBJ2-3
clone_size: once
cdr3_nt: TGCGCCAGCAGCCTCTATGGGACACGCAACACAGATACGCAGTATTTT
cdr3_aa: CASSLYGTRNTDTQYF

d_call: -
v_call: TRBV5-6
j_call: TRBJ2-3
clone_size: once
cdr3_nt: TGTGCCAGCAGCTGGGACACCACAGATACGCAGTATTTT
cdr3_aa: CASSWDTTDTQYF

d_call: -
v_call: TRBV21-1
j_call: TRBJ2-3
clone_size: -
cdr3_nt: TGTGCCAGCAGCCTCCCTCCCGGGGTAGATACGCAGTATTTT
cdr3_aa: CASSLPPGVDTQYF

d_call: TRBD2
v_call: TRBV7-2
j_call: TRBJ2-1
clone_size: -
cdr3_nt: TGTGCCAGCACCCCTACTAGCGGGAGGGTGGGGGAGCAGTTCTTC
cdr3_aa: CASTPTSGRVGEQFF

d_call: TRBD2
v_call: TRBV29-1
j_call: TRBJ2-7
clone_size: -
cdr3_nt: TGCAGCGTTAGGAGGTCTAGCGGGAGTCACGAGCAGTACTTC
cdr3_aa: CSVRRSSGSHEQYF

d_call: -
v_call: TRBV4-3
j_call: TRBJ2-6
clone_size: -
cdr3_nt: TGCGCCAGCAGCCTTGTGCTCCACTCTGGGGCCAACGTCCTGACTTTC
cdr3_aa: CASSLVLHSGANVLTF

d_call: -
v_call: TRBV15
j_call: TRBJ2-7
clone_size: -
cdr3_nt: TGTGCCACCAGCAGAGAGAGAATGTCTTTCTACGAGCAGTACTTC
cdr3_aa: CATSRERMSFYEQYF

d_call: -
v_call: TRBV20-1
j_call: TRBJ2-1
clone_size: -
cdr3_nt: TGCAGTGCTAGGGGGCTCAATGAGCAGTTCTTC
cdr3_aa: CSARGLNEQFF

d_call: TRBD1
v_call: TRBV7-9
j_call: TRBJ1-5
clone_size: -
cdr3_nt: TGTGCCAGCAGCTTAGGACAGGGGATACCTCAGCCCCAGCATTTT
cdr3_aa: CASSLGQGIPQPQHF

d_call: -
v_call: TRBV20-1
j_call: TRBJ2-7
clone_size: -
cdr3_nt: TGCAGTGCTCTCCCCGGCCCCGAGCAGTACTTC
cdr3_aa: CSALPGPEQYF

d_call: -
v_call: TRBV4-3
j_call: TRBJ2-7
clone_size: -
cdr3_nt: TGCGCCAGCAGCCATTCGGGAAGACCCTACGAGCAGTACTTC
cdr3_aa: CASSHSGRPYEQYF

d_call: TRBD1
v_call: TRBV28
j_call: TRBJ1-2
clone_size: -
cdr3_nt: TGTGCCAGCAGTAACGGACAGGATAGGGGCTACACCTTC
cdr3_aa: CASSNGQDRGYTF

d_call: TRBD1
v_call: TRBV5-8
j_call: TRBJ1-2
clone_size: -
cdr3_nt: TGTGCCAGCAGCCCGGACTGGGGCAGGGGGCGCGACTATGGCTACACCTTC
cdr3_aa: CASSPDWGRGRDYGYTF

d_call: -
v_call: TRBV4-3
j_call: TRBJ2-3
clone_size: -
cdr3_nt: TGCGCCAGCAGCCAAACCGGACACCATAACAGCACAGATACGCAGTATTTT
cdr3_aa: CASSQTGHHNSTDTQYF

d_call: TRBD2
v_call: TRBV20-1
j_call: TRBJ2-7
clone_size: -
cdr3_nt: TGCAGTGCTAGCGGGGGGAGCGAGCAGTACTTC
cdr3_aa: CSASGGSEQYF

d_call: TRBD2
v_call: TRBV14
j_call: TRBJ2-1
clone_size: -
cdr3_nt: TGTGCCAGCAGCCCCCGAGGCCCAGCGGGAGCTTACAATGAGCAGTTCTTC
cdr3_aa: CASSPRGPAGAYNEQFF

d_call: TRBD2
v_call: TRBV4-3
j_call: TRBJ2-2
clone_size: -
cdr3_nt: TGCGCCAGCACTAGGGAGACTAGCGGCGGGGAGCTGTTTTTT
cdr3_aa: CASTRETSGGELFF

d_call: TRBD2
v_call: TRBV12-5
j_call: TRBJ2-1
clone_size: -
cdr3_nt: TGTGCTAGTGGAATCGGGACTAGCGGGAGTGATGAGCAGTTCTTC
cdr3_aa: CASGIGTSGSDEQFF

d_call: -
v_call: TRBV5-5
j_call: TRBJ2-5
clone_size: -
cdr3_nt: TGTGCCAGCAGACGGGCCGTGGAGACCCAGTACTTC
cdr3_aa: CASRRAVETQYF

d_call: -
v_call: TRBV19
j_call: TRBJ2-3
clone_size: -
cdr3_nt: TGTGCCAGTAGTTTGGGCGGCCCGGTTAGCACAGATACGCAGTATTTT
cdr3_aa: CASSLGGPVSTDTQYF

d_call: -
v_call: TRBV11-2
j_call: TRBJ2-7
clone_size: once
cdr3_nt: TGTGCCAGCAGCCCGAGGGAACAGAACACCTACGAGCAGTACTTC
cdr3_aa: CASSPREQNTYEQYF

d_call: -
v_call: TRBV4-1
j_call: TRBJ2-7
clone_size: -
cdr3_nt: TGCGCCAGCAGCCACCCGGGTATCTACGAGCAGTACTTC
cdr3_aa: CASSHPGIYEQYF

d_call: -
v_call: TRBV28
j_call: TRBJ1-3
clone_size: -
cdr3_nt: TGTGCCAGCACCTTGGGTTACTCTGGAAACACCATATATTTT
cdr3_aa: CASTLGYSGNTIYF

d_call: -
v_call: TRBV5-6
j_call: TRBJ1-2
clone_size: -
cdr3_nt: TGTGCCAGCAGCTTCCGAGGGTCGTATGGCTACACCTTC
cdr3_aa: CASSFRGSYGYTF

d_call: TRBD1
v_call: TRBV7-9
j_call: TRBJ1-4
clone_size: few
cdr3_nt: TGTGCCAGCAGTTTACAGGGGACGGAGAATGAAAAACTGTTTTTT
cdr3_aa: CASSLQGTENEKLFF

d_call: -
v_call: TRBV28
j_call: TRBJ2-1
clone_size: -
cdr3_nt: TGTGCCAGCAGGTACAACAATGAGCAGTTCTTC
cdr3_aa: CASRYNNEQFF

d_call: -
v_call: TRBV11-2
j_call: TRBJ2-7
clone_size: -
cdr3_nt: TGTGCCAGCAGCCCTAACGCGGTCTCCTACGAGCAGTACTTC
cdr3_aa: CASSPNAVSYEQYF

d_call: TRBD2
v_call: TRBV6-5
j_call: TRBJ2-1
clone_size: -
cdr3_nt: TGTGCCAGCAGTTCCGGACTAGGGTGGGACAATGAGCAGTTCTTC
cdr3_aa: CASSSGLGWDNEQFF

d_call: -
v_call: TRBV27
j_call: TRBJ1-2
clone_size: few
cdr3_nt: TGTGCCAGCAGTCCAGGGGTCCAGATAAACTATGGCTACACCTTC
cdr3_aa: CASSPGVQINYGYTF

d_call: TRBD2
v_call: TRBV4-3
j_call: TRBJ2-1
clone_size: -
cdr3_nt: TGCGCCAGCAGCCAAAGAACTAGCGGACATGAGCAGTTCTTC
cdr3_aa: CASSQRTSGHEQFF

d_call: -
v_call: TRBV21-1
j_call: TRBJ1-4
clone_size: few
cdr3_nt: TGTGCCAGCTTTGGCAGTCTAGTTACTAATGAAAAACTGTTTTTT
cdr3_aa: CASFGSLVTNEKLFF

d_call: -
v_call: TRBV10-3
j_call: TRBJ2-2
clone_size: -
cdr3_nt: TGTGCCATCAGTGAATTTACAGGGTCGGCCGGGGAGCTGTTTTTT
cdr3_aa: CAISEFTGSAGELFF

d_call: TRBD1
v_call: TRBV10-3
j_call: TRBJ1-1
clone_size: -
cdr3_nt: TGTGCCATCAGTGAAGTGGCGACAGGGCGGAACACTGAAGCTTTCTTT
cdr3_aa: CAISEVATGRNTEAFF

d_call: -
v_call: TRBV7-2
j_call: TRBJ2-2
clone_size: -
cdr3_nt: TGTGCCAGCAGCACCGCTGGGATAGAGCTGTTTTTT
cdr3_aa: CASSTAGIELFF

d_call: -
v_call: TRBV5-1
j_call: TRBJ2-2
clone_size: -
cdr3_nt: TGCGCCAGCAGCTTGGCGGCAGGGAGTAGCACCGGGGAGCTGTTTTTT
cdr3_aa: CASSLAAGSSTGELFF

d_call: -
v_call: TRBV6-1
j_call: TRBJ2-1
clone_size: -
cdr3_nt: TGTGCCAGCAGTGAGTGGACGCGGTCCGACAATGAGCAGTTCTTC
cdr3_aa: CASSEWTRSDNEQFF

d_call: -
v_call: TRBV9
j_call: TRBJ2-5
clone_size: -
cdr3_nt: TGTGCCAGCAGCGTAGGGGACTTGAGGGAGACCCAGTACTTC
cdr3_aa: CASSVGDLRETQYF

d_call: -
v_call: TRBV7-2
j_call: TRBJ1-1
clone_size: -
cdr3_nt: TGTGCCAGCAGCTTACCTCCAGTGAACACTGAAGCTTTCTTT
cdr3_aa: CASSLPPVNTEAFF

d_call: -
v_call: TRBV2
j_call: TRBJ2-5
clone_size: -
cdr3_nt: TGTGCCAGCACCGAGGGTGAGACCCAGTACTTC
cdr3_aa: CASTEGETQYF

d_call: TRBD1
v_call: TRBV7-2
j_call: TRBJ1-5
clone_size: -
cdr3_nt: TGTGCCAGCAGCCGTGGGACAGGGGAATCGTCCCAGCATTTT
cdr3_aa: CASSRGTGESSQHF

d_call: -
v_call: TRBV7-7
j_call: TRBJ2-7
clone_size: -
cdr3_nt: TGTGCCAGCAGTCCCGGGGCCCCCTCCTACGAGCAGTACTTC
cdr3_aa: CASSPGAPSYEQYF

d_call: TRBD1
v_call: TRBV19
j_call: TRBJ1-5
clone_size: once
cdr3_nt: TGTGCCAGTAGGATTTGGGGGACAGGGAATCAGCCCCAGCATTTT
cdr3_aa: CASRIWGTGNQPQHF

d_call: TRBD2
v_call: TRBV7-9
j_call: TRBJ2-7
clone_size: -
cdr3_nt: TGTGCCAGCAACATTTGGCCTGAGCGGGAGGGCCGGTACGAGCAGTACTTC
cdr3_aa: CASNIWPEREGRYEQYF

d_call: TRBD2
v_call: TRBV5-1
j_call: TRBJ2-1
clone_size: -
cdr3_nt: TGCGCCAGCAGCTTGGCGGGACTAGCGGGTGGGAATGAGCAGTTCTTC
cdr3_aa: CASSLAGLAGGNEQFF

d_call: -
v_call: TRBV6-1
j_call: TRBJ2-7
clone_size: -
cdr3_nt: TGTGCCAGCAGCCAAGGGACCGGGATTCCCTACGAGCAGTACTTC
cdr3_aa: CASSQGTGIPYEQYF

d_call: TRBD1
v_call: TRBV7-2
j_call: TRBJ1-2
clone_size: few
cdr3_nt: TGTGCCAGCAGCCCCCAGGACAGGGTTGAGGGCTACACCTTC
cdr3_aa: CASSPQDRVEGYTF

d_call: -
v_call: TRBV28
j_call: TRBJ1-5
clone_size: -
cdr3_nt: TGTGCCAGCAACACAGGAGGGAGTCAGCCCCAGCATTTT
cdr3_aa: CASNTGGSQPQHF

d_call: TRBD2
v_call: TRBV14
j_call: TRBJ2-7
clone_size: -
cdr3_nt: TGTGCCAGCAGCCAAGTTTCCGCTAGCGGATCCTACGAGCAGTACTTC
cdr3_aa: CASSQVSASGSYEQYF

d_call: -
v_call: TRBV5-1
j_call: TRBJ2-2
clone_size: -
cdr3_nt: TGCGCCAGCAGCCTTCGTACCGGGGAGACCGGGGAGCTGTTTTTT
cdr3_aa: CASSLRTGETGELFF

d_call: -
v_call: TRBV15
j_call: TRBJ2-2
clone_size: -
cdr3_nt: TGTGCCACCAGCAGTCCCAGGGGTAGGGCCGGGGAGCTGTTTTTT
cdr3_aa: CATSSPRGRAGELFF